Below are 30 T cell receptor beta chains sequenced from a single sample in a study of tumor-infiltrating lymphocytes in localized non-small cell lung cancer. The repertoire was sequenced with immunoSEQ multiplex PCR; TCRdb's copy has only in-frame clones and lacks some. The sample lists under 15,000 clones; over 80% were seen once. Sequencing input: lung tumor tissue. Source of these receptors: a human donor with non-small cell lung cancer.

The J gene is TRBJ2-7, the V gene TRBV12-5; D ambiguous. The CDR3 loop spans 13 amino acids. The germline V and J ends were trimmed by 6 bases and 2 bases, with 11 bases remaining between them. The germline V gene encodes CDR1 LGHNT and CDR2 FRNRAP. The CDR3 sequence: CASGETLAYEQYF. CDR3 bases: TGTGCTAGTGGCGAGACACTCGCCTACGAGCAGTACTTC.

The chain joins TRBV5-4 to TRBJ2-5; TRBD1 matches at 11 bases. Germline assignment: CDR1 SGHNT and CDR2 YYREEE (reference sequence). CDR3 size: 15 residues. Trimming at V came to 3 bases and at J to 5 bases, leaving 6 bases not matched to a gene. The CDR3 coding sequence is TGTGCCAGCAGCTACCAGGACAGGGGGCCTGAGACCCAGTACTTC. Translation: CASSYQDRGPETQYF. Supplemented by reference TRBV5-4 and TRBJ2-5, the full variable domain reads ETGVTQSPTHLIKTRGQQVTLRCSSQSGHNTVSWYQQALGQGPQFIFQYYREEENGRGNFPPRFSGLQFPNYSSELNVNALELDDSALYLCASSYQDRGPETQYFGPGTRLLVL.

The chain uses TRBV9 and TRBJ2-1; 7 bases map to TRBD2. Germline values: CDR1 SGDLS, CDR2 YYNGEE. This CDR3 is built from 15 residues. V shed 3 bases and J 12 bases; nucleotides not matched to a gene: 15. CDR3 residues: CASSATQITSVVQFF. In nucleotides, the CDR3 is TGTGCCAGCAGCGCCACTCAAATCACTAGCGTAGTGCAGTTCTTC.

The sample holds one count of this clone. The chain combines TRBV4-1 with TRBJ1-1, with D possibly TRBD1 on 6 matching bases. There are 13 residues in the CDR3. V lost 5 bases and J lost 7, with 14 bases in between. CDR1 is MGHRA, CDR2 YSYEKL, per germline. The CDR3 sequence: CASSGRGGNEAFF. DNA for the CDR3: TGCGCCAGCAGCGGGAGGGGGGGTAATGAAGCTTTCTTT.

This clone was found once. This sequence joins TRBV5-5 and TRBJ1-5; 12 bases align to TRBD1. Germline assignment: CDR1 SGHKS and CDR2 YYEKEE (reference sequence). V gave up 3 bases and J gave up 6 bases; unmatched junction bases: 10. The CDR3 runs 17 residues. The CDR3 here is CASSSRDRGHEGQPQHF. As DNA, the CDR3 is TGTGCCAGCAGCTCCCGGGACAGGGGGCATGAAGGTCAGCCCCAGCATTTT.

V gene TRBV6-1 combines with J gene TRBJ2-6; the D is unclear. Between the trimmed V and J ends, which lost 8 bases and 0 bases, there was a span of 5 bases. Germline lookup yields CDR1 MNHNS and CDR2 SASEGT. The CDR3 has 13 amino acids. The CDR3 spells CASSSSGANVLTF. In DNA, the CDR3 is TGTGCCAGCTCCAGCTCTGGGGCCAACGTCCTGACTTTC.

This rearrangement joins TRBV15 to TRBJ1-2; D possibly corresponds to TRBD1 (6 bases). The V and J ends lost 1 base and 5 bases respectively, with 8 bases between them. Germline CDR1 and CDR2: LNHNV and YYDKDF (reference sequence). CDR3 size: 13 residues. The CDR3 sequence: CATSRGQEYGYTF. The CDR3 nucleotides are TGTGCCACCAGCAGAGGACAGGAGTATGGCTACACCTTC.

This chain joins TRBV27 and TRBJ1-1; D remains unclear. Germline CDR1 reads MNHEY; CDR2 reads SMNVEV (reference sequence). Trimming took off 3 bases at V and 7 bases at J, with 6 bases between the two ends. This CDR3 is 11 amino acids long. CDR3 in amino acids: CASSLGDEAFF. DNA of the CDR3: TGTGCCAGCAGTTTGGGAGATGAAGCTTTCTTT.

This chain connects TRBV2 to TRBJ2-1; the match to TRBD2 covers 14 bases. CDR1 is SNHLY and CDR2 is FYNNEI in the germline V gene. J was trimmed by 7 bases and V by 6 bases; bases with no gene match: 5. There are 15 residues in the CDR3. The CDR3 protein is CASSIRTSGGNEQFF. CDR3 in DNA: TGTGCCAGCAGCATTCGGACTAGCGGGGGGAATGAGCAGTTCTTC.

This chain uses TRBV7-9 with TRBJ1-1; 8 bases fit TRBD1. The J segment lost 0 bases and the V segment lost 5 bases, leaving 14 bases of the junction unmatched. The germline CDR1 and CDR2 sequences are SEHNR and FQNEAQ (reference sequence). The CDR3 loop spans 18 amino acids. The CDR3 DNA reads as TGTGCCAGCAGCCAACCCCCCGGGACAGGCCACATGAACACTGAAGCTTTCTTT. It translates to CASSQPPGTGHMNTEAFF.

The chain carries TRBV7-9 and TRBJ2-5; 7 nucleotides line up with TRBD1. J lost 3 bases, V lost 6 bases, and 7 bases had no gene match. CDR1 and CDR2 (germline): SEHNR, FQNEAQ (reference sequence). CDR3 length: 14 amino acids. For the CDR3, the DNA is TGTGCCAGCAGACCACCGGGACAGAAAGAGACCCAGTACTTC. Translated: CASRPPGQKETQYF.

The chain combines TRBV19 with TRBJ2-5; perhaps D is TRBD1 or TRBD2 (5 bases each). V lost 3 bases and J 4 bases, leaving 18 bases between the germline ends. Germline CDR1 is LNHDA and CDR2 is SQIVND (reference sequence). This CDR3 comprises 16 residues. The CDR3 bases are TGTGCCAGTAGTATTAGTTCCGGGGCTGGGGGAGAGACCCAGTACTTC. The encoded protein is CASSISSGAGGETQYF.

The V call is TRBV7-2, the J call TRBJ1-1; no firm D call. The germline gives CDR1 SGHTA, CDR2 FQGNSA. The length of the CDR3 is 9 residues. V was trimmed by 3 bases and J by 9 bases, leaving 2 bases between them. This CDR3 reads CASSLQAFF. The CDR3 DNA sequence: TGTGCCAGCAGCTTGCAAGCTTTCTTT.

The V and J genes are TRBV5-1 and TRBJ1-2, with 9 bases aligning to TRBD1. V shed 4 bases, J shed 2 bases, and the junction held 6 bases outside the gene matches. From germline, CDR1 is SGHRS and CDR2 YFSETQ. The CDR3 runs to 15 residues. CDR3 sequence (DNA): TGCGCCAGCAGCCCGGGACAGGGTGCCAACTATGGCTACACCTTC. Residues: CASSPGQGANYGYTF. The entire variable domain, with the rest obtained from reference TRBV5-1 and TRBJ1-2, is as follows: KAGVTQTPRYLIKTRGQQVTLSCSPISGHRSVSWYQQTPGQGLQFLFEYFSETQRNKGNFPGRFSGRQFSNSRSEMNVSTLELGDSALYLCASSPGQGANYGYTFGSGTRLTVV.

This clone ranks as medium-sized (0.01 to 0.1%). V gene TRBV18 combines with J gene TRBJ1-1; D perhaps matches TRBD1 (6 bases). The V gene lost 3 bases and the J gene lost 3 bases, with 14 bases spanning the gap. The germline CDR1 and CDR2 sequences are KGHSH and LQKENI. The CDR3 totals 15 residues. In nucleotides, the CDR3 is TGTGCCAGCTCACCCCGGGCCGGGACATACACTGAAGCTTTCTTT. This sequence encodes CASSPRAGTYTEAFF.

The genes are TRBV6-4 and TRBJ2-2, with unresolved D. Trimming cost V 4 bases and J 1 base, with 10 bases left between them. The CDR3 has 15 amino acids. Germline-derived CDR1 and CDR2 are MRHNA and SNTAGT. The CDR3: CASSVNPQNTGELFF. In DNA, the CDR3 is TGTGCCAGCAGTGTTAACCCCCAGAACACCGGGGAGCTGTTTTTT.

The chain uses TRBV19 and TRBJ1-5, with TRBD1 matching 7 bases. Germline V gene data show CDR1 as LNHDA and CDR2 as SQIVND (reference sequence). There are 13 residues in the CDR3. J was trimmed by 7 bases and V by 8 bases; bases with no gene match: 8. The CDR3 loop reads CASQSGGLQPQHF. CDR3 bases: TGTGCCAGTCAATCAGGGGGGTTACAGCCCCAGCATTTT.

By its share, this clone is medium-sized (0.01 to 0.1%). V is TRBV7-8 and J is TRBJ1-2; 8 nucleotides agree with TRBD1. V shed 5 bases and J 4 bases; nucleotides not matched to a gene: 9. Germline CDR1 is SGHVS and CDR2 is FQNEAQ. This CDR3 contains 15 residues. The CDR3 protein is CASSTERGQAYGYTF. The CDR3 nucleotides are TGTGCCAGCAGCACGGAGCGGGGACAGGCCTATGGCTACACCTTC.

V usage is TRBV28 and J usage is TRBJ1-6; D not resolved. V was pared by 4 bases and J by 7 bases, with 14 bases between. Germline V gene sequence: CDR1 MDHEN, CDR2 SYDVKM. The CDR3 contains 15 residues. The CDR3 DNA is TGTGCCAGCAGTTCCCCGTCAGAAGGAAATTCACCCCTCCACTTT. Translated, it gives CASSSPSEGNSPLHF.

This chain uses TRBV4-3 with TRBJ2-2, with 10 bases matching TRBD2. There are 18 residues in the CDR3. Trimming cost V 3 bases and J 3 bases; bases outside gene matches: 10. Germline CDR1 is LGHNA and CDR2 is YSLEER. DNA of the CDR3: TGCGCCAGCAGCCACTCGAGCGGGGGGGCCCGTGACACCGGGGAGCTGTTTTTT. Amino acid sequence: CASSHSSGGARDTGELFF.

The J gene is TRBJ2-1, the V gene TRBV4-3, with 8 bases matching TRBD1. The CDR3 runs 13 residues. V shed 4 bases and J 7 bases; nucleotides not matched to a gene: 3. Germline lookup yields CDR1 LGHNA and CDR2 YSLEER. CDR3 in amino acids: CASSRRQGNEQFF. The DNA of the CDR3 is TGCGCCAGCAGCCGACGACAGGGGAATGAGCAGTTCTTC.

In nucleotides, the CDR3 is TGTGCCAGCAGCACTAGCGGGGGGAACTACGAGCAGTACTTC. Residues: CASSTSGGNYEQYF. This chain connects TRBV7-6 to TRBJ2-7; 12 bases align to TRBD2. CDR1 is SGHVS and CDR2 is FNYEAQ in the germline V gene. V lost 5 bases to trimming and J lost 3 bases; unmatched junction nucleotides: 2. CDR3 length: 14 amino acids.

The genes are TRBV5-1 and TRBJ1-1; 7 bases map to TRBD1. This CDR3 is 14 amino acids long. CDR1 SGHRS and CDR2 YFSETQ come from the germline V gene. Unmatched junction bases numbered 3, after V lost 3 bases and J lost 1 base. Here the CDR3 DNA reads TGCGCCAGCAGCTCCCGGACAGGGAACACTGAAGCTTTCTTT. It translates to CASSSRTGNTEAFF.

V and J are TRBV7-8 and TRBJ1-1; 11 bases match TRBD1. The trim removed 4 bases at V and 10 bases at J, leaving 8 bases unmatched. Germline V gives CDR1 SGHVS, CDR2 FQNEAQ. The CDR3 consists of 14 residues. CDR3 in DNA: TGTGCCAGCAGCTCCCGGACAGGGGGCGCGGTAGCTTTCTTT. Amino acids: CASSSRTGGAVAFF.

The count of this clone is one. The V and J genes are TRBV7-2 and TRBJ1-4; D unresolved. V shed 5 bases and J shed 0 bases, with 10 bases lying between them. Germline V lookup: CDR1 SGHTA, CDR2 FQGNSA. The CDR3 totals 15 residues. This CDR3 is CASSPLGATNEKLFF. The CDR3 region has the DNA TGTGCCAGCAGCCCCTTGGGAGCAACTAATGAAAAACTGTTTTTT.

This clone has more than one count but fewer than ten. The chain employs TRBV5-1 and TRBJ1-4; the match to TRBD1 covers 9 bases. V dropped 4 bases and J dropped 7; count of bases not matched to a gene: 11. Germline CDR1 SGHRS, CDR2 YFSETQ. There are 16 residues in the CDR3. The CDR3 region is CASSEHSQGASEKLFF. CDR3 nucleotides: TGCGCCAGCAGCGAACACTCACAGGGGGCAAGTGAAAAACTGTTTTTT.

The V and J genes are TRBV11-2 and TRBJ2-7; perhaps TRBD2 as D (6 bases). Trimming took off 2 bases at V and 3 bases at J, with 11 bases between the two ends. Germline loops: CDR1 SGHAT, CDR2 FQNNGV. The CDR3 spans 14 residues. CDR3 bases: TGTGCCAGCAGCTTATCAGGCGGGAACTACGAGCAGTACTTC. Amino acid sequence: CASSLSGGNYEQYF.

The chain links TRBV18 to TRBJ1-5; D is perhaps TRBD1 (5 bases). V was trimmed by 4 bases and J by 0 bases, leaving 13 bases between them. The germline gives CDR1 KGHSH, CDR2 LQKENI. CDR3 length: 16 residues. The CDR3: CASSRGTGNSNQPQHF. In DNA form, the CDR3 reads TGTGCCAGCTCACGGGGGACGGGCAATAGCAATCAGCCCCAGCATTTT.

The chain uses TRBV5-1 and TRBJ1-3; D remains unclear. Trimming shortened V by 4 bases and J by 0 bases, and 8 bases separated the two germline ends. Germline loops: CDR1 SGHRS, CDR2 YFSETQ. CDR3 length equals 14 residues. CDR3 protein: CASSPQSSGNTIYF. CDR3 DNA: TGCGCCAGCAGCCCACAAAGCTCTGGAAACACCATATATTTT.

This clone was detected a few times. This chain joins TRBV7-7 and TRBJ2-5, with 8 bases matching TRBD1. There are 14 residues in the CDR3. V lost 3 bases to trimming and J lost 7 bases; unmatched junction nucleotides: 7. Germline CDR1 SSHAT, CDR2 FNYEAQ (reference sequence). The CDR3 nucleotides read TGTGCCAGCAGCTTCCGGGACAGGCCTGGGACCCAGTACTTC. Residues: CASSFRDRPGTQYF.